This T cell receptor beta chain came from a study of control samples from healthy donors and cancer patients. TCRdb keeps only in-frame clones here, not all; method: immunoSEQ multiplex PCR. The table has about 130,000 clones, 85% to 95% seen once. Germline V gene data show CDR1 as LNHDA and CDR2 as SQIVND (reference sequence). The CDR3 has 15 amino acids. The ends were cut back, 1 base at V and 11 bases at J, with 18 bases in the middle. This TCR was recovered from a man older than 75 with head and neck cancer. Sequenced: PBMCs. This rearrangement joins TRBV19 to TRBJ1-5, with unresolved D. CDR3 DNA sequence: TGTGCCAGTAGTATAGGGGCAGGACTTGCCTGGTCCCAGCATTTT. Translation: CASSIGAGLAWSQHF.